The 15 T cell receptor beta chains below were found in one sample sequenced in a study of T cells in Graves' hyperthyroidism and ophthalmopathy. There were TCR beta CDR3 regions amplified from RNA transcripts. During a first-round RT-PCR of the TCR CDR3, the HTBI primer set was used. In TCRdb, the multiplex PCR reads were re-called with MiXCR into one record per CDR3 protein. This table has under 400,000 distinct CDR3 sequences, roughly 15% appearing once. Sequencing was done on a sample of blood. All receptors derive from a man aged 25 to 40 with Graves' hyperthyroidism.

This clonotype was seen at least ten times. The V and J genes are TRBV29-1 and TRBJ2-1; D is ambiguous. This CDR3 region has 12 residues. The germline gives CDR1 SQVTM, CDR2 ANQGSEA. V was trimmed by 6 bases and J by 0 bases, leaving 6 bases between them. The CDR3 DNA follows: TGCAGCGTAGACGTCTCCTACAATGAGCAGTTCTTC. Its translation: CSVDVSYNEQFF.

A few counts support this clonotype. V gene TRBV20-1 combines with J gene TRBJ1-2; D is uncertain. This CDR3 has 15 amino acids. The ends were cut back, 0 bases at V and 7 bases at J, with 18 bases in the middle. The germline gives CDR1 DFQATT, CDR2 SNEGSKA (reference sequence). The CDR3 DNA sequence: TGCAGTGCTAGAGATAAGGGCATTAGGCTACGTGGCTACACCTTC. It specifies CSARDKGIRLRGYTF.

This clonotype occurred many times. The chain links TRBV15 to TRBJ2-1; no definite D call. The V end was cut by 8 bases, the J end by 2 bases, with 13 bases between. The CDR3 covers 14 residues. Germline V CDR1 and CDR2: LNHNV, YYDKDF (reference sequence). CDR3 protein: CATALSRTYNEQFF. The CDR3 DNA follows: TGTGCCACCGCACTCAGCAGGACCTACAATGAGCAGTTCTTC.

The chain uses TRBV2 and TRBJ1-5; 10 nucleotides agree with TRBD1. J was trimmed by 1 base and V by 6 bases; bases with no gene match: 12. Per the germline V gene, CDR1 is SNHLY and CDR2 is FYNNEI. The CDR3 has 18 amino acids. CDR3: CASRFKTGGFDSNQPQHF. The CDR3 DNA follows: TGTGCCAGCAGATTTAAGACAGGGGGCTTTGACAGCAATCAGCCCCAGCATTTT.

The chain is built from TRBV30 and TRBJ1-2; tentative D call: TRBD1 (5 bases). V lost 3 bases and J 2 bases, leaving 16 bases between the germline ends. The CDR3 length is 15 residues. The germline gives CDR1 GTSNPN, CDR2 SVGIG (reference sequence). CDR3 in DNA: TGTGCCTGGAGCAATTTTCGGGGGAAGAACTATGGCTACACCTTC. This translates into CAWSNFRGKNYGYTF.

The chain employs TRBV20-1 and TRBJ2-1; 8 bases fit TRBD2. The CDR3 is 14 amino acids. The V and J ends lost 4 bases and 2 bases, in that order; junction bases with no gene match: 4. Germline assignment: CDR1 DFQATT and CDR2 SNEGSKA (reference sequence). The CDR3 protein is CSAMKAGAYNEQFF. CDR3 DNA sequence: TGCAGTGCTATGAAAGCGGGAGCCTACAATGAGCAGTTCTTC.

The chain is built from TRBV28 and TRBJ2-6; 8 positions agree with TRBD2. Germline V gives CDR1 MDHEN, CDR2 SYDVKM. The CDR3 is made up of 15 amino acids. The junction had 5 bases not matched to a gene; V was cut back by 10 bases and J by 0 bases. Written as DNA, the CDR3 is TGTGCCATCTCGGGGGGGGGCTCTGGGGCCAACGTCCTGACTTTC. This gives the protein CAISGGGSGANVLTF.

This clonotype was counted many times. This chain's CDR3 is CASSQETGWVGEQFF. CDR3 bases: TGTGCCAGCAGCCAAGAGACAGGGTGGGTCGGTGAGCAGTTCTTC. The V gene is TRBV3-1, the J gene TRBJ2-1; 7 bases map to TRBD1. The germline CDR1 and CDR2 sequences are LGHDT and YNNKEL (reference sequence). Losses at the gene ends were 0 bases for V and 9 bases for J; bases not matched to a gene: 8. The CDR3 contains 15 residues.

This clonotype was seen many times. The chain combines TRBV5-1 with TRBJ2-7; 12 nucleotides align to TRBD1. The CDR3 sequence is 18 residues long. The germline V gene has CDR1 SGHRS and CDR2 YFSETQ. The V and J ends lost 2 bases and 3 bases, in that order; junction bases with no gene match: 12. The CDR3 DNA follows: TGCGCCAGCAGCTTCGGACGGACCGGGACAGGGGGCAGCTACGAGCAGTACTTC. It is translated as CASSFGRTGTGGSYEQYF.

The rearrangement joins TRBV20-1 to TRBJ2-1; 13 nucleotides line up with TRBD2. From germline, CDR1 is DFQATT and CDR2 SNEGSKA (reference sequence). Losses at the gene ends were 6 bases for V and 9 bases for J; bases not matched to a gene: 8. This CDR3 comprises 14 residues. As DNA, the CDR3 is TGCAGTGCCAGGACTAGCGGGAGTCCGAGTGAGCAGTTCTTC. Its translation: CSARTSGSPSEQFF.

Ten or more counts support this clonotype. The rearrangement uses TRBV20-1 and TRBJ2-1, with 7 bases identical to TRBD1. The CDR3 has 15 residues. Germline V gives CDR1 DFQATT, CDR2 SNEGSKA (reference sequence). With 1 base clipped from V and 4 bases from J, the junction kept 7 bases outside the gene matches. The CDR3: CSARVAGTDYNEQFF. The CDR3 DNA follows: TGCAGTGCTAGAGTAGCCGGGACAGATTACAATGAGCAGTTCTTC.

This chain joins TRBV5-1 and TRBJ2-6; TRBD2 matches at 9 bases. The V and J ends lost 0 bases and 3 bases, in that order; junction bases with no gene match: 16. CDR3 length equals 21 residues. CDR1 and CDR2 (germline): SGHRS, YFSETQ. In nucleotides, the CDR3 is TGCGCCAGCAGCTTGGGGGGCCTTTTAGCGGGAGATATATATGGGGCCAACGTCCTGACTTTC. This gives the protein CASSLGGLLAGDIYGANVLTF.

This clonotype was counted many times. V and J are TRBV7-2 and TRBJ1-1, with D unclear. The CDR3 has 14 residues. Trimming shortened V by 3 bases and J by 8 bases, and 16 bases separated the two germline ends. Germline lookup yields CDR1 SGHTA and CDR2 FQGNSA. The CDR3 sequence: CASSFTAVITEAFF. CDR3 DNA: TGTGCCAGCAGCTTTACAGCCGTAATCACGGAAGCTTTCTTT.

This clonotype was counted only a few times. The J gene is TRBJ2-6, the V gene TRBV5-1; tentative D call: TRBD2 (6 bases). Germline V gene data show CDR1 as SGHRS and CDR2 as YFSETQ. The CDR3 extends over 18 amino acids. Trimming removed 1 base from V and 0 bases from J, with 14 bases in between. CDR3 in amino acids: CASSLFVSGSSGANVLTF. The CDR3, as DNA: TGCGCCAGCAGCTTGTTTGTTAGCGGCAGCTCTGGGGCCAACGTCCTGACTTTC.

This clonotype was detected only once. It may be a read error: a sequence one base away is much more abundant. This chain joins TRBV5-1 and TRBJ1-1; D remains unclear. The CDR3 length is 15 residues. Germline-derived CDR1 and CDR2 are SGHRS and YFSETQ. In nucleotides, the CDR3 is TGCGCCAGCAGCTTTCGGCCCGTGGGGAACGCTGAAGCTTTCTTT. It yields the protein CASSFRPVGNAEAFF.